The 2 T cell receptor beta chains presented below share a single source sample, sequenced in a study of tumor and adjacent non-tumor tissue in lung cancer. This sample's RNA came from whole unsorted tissue. TCRbeta libraries were built with three rounds of nested PCR, modified from ARM-PCR. TCRdb fed the multiplex PCR reads into MiXCR, producing one record per CDR3 protein. This sample carries tens of thousands of distinct CDR3 sequences, 72% of them seen once, and the ten largest clones take approximately 9%. The sample comprised lung tumor tissue. Source of these receptors: a woman between 35 and 50 years old with non-small cell lung cancer.

With respect to this clonotype: Compared with germline, one end of the junction differs, possibly owing to a read error. The genes are TRBV11-2 and TRBJ2-2; 8 bases map to TRBD1. The CDR3 has 15 amino acids. CDR1 is SGHAT, CDR2 FQNNGV, per germline. DNA of the CDR3: TGTGCCAGTACCCCAAATTCAGGGGGCTTGGGGGAGATGTTTTTT. The encoded protein is CASTPNSGGLGEMFF. Based on the CDR3 plus reference TRBV11-2 and TRBJ2-2, the full variable domain is EAGVAQSPRYKIIEKRQSVAFWCNPISGHATLYWYQQILGQGPKLLIQFQNNGVVDDSQLPKDRFSAERLKGVDSTLKIQPAKLEDSAVYLCASTPNSGGLGEMFFGEGSRLTVL.

Concerning this clonotype itself: As the CDR3 is not closed by the conserved phenylalanine or tryptophan, this likely results from a read error. The chain recombines TRBV12-3 or TRBV12-4 with TRBJ2-7; no reliable D call. The CDR3 runs to 13 residues. V lost 9 bases and J 4 bases, leaving 16 bases between the germline ends. The CDR3 sequence: CASRAGQGYEQYL. For the CDR3, the DNA is TGTGCCAGTAGAGCCGGGCAAGGGTACGAGCAGTACCTC.